Below, one TCR beta chain is given with its context. The antigen remains undetermined. This entry belongs to a study of spatial heterogeneity in lung cancer. Study-wide results and limits: Expanded tumor TCRs that were ubiquitous appeared in blood more at resection than follow-up.

The library protocol tagged each TCR cDNA with a unique molecular identifier. TCRdb reanalysed the 5' RACE reads using MiXCR and keeps one entry per CDR3 protein. Here the sample spans around 1,500 distinct CDR3 sequences, approximately 25% being singletons. Germline CDR1 and CDR2: SNHLY and FYNNEI. Trimming pared 3 bases from V and 5 bases from J, leaving 14 bases between. This CDR3 spans 15 amino acids. Time point defined: sample taken at primary tumor resection. Whole RNA came from tumor, nontumor lung or frozen PBMC and was sequenced without being sorted. The V gene is TRBV2, the J gene TRBJ1-5; D perhaps matches TRBD1 (5 bases). The input for sequencing was PBMCs, taken at surgery. The clonotype comes from a male donor with early-stage non-small cell lung cancer. This CDR3 is CASSDREERDQPQHF. The CDR3 bases are TGTGCCAGCAGTGACAGGGAGGAAAGGGATCAGCCCCAGCATTTT.